This entry lists 18 T cell receptor beta chains sequenced from one sample in a study of blood T cell repertoires in COVID-19 (dated by TCRdb to about 2020). The library came from the immunoSEQ multiplex PCR assay. This is the immuneACCESS table as TCRdb keeps it, with only in-frame sequences that have V and J called. A part of the clones is gone; compared with another copy, unresolved V genes explain less than half, and the rest is unexplained. For this sample the table gives roughly 40,000 clones, of which 92% were detected only once. The ten top clones hold 9.2% of the sample. The sequencing input was peripheral blood. These receptors were taken from a man in his fifties with active COVID-19.

The chain employs TRBV11-2 and TRBJ2-5; TRBD2 might be the D (5 bases). CDR3 length: 14 amino acids. Per the germline V gene, CDR1 is SGHAT and CDR2 is FQNNGV. Trimming left V 1 base short and J 2 bases short, with 8 bases between. The CDR3 DNA reads as TGTGCCAGCAGCTTAGGAAGACTACAAGAGACCCAGTACTTC. Translation: CASSLGRLQETQYF. The variable domain in full, completed from reference TRBV11-2 and TRBJ2-5, reads EAGVAQSPRYKIIEKRQSVAFWCNPISGHATLYWYQQILGQGPKLLIQFQNNGVVDDSQLPKDRFSAERLKGVDSTLKIQPAKLEDSAVYLCASSLGRLQETQYFGPGTRLLVL.

The rearrangement joins TRBV5-4 to TRBJ2-2, with D perhaps TRBD2 (5 bases). CDR1 and CDR2 (germline): SGHNT, YYREEE (reference sequence). The CDR3 has 17 residues. V gave up 1 base and J gave up 3 bases, with 16 bases separating them. This chain's CDR3 is CASSLRLASFDTGELFF. The CDR3 DNA reads as TGTGCCAGCAGCTTGCGTTTGGCTAGCTTTGACACCGGGGAGCTGTTTTTT.

V and J are TRBV7-3 and TRBJ2-1, with 11 positions matching TRBD1. V shed 4 bases and J 8 bases; nucleotides not matched to a gene: 7. CDR1 and CDR2 (germline): SGHTA, FQGTGA. This CDR3 spans 15 amino acids. The CDR3 DNA is TGTGCCAGCAGCTCTCCGGGACAGGGGGTCGATGAGCAGTTCTTC. Its protein is CASSSPGQGVDEQFF.

This rearrangement joins TRBV2 to TRBJ1-3, with unresolved D. V was pared by 7 bases and J by 0 bases, with 13 bases between. This CDR3 is 15 amino acids long. Germline CDR1 is SNHLY and CDR2 is FYNNEI. This CDR3 is CASTLAGSSGNTIYF. Written as DNA, the CDR3 is TGTGCCAGCACCCTCGCGGGGTCCTCTGGAAACACCATATATTTT.

The genes are TRBV27 and TRBJ2-3; 13 positions match TRBD2. The V segment lost 4 bases and the J segment 3 bases; nucleotides outside the gene matches: 7. The CDR3 is made up of 17 amino acids. The germline V gene encodes CDR1 MNHEY and CDR2 SMNVEV (reference sequence). The CDR3 coding sequence is TGTGCCAGCAGTTCTACTAGCGGGAGGGCCAGGACAGATACGCAGTATTTT. Translation: CASSSTSGRARTDTQYF.

V and J are TRBV5-1 and TRBJ1-5; D not resolved. Germline lookup yields CDR1 SGHRS and CDR2 YFSETQ. CDR3 length: 15 amino acids. V was shortened by 4 bases and J by 3 bases, with 14 bases between the two germline ends. The CDR3 loop is CASSSNPGSNQPQHF. The CDR3 nucleotides are TGCGCCAGCAGCAGTAACCCCGGGTCCAATCAGCCCCAGCATTTT.

CDR3 nucleotide sequence: TGTGCCAGCAGCGCAACCGGGACAGGGGAAGAGCAGTACTTC. This codes for CASSATGTGEEQYF. J is TRBJ2-7 and V is TRBV13, with TRBD1 matching 10 bases. CDR1 and CDR2 from the germline V gene are PRHDT and FYEKMQ (reference sequence). This CDR3 region has 14 residues. Trimming cost V 5 bases and J 7 bases; bases outside gene matches: 8.

This clone was picked up one time. The V call is TRBV10-2, the J call TRBJ2-2; 9 bases agree with TRBD1. CDR3 length equals 14 residues. Germline CDR1 WSHSY, CDR2 SAAADI. V dropped 8 bases and J dropped 7; count of bases not matched to a gene: 8. Here the CDR3 DNA reads TGCGCCAGCTGGGACAGGGAGGGAGGCGGGGAGCTGTTTTTT. Protein sequence: CASWDREGGGELFF.

V and J are TRBV7-3 and TRBJ2-7, with TRBD2 as a possible D gene (6 bases). CDR1 is SGHTA, CDR2 FQGTGA, per germline. V gave up 4 bases and J gave up 2 bases, with 12 bases separating them. There are 14 residues in the CDR3. In DNA, the CDR3 is TGTGCCAGCAGCTCATCCGGGGGACCCTACGAGCAGTACTTC. This translates into CASSSSGGPYEQYF.

V and J are TRBV5-5 and TRBJ1-6; 9 nucleotides line up with TRBD1. The trim removed 4 bases at V and 6 bases at J, leaving 20 bases unmatched. CDR3 length equals 20 residues. CDR1 SGHKS and CDR2 YYEKEE come from the germline V gene (reference sequence). CDR3: CASSRDGTGPSVFGNSPLHF. CDR3 in DNA: TGTGCCAGCAGCCGCGACGGGACAGGGCCTTCTGTATTTGGTAATTCACCCCTCCACTTT.

CDR3 sequence (DNA): TGTGCCAGCAGAGCGGGACTAGCCTACGAGCAGTACTTC. This sequence encodes CASRAGLAYEQYF. The V gene is TRBV6-5, the J gene TRBJ2-7; the match to TRBD2 covers 8 bases. V was pared by 6 bases and J by 2 bases, with 3 bases of the junction left unmatched. Germline CDR1 MNHEY, CDR2 SVGAGI. The CDR3 has 13 residues.

The gene calls are TRBV6-4 and TRBJ2-2; D uncertain. Trimming took off 8 bases at V and 5 bases at J, with 15 bases between the two ends. The germline gives CDR1 MRHNA, CDR2 SNTAGT. This CDR3 has 14 amino acids. In DNA form, the CDR3 reads TGTGCCAGCCGGTCGTCCACAGCAACCGGGGAGCTGTTTTTT. This encodes CASRSSTATGELFF.

The V gene is TRBV7-9, the J gene TRBJ2-7; D not resolved. The V gene lost 5 bases and the J gene lost 2 bases, with 22 bases spanning the gap. Germline CDR1 is SEHNR and CDR2 is FQNEAQ (reference sequence). This CDR3 spans 17 amino acids. CDR3 loop: CASSPSLQEERTYEQYF. Here the CDR3 DNA reads TGTGCCAGCAGCCCCTCCCTTCAGGAAGAACGAACCTACGAGCAGTACTTC.

The chain joins TRBV2 to TRBJ2-3; TRBD1 matches at 8 bases. In germline, CDR1 is SNHLY, CDR2 FYNNEI. The CDR3 sequence is 15 residues long. V lost 5 bases and J lost 6; bases outside the gene matches: 10. The CDR3 here is CASSYQGAQPDTQYF. For the CDR3, the DNA is TGTGCCAGCAGTTACCAGGGGGCTCAGCCCGATACGCAGTATTTT.

CDR3 residues: CSARGGYEQYF. The CDR3 coding sequence is TGCAGTGCTAGAGGAGGCTACGAGCAGTACTTC. J is TRBJ2-7 and V is TRBV20-1; D remains ambiguous. The CDR3 totals 11 residues. Trimming pared 1 base from V and 3 bases from J, leaving 4 bases between. CDR1 and CDR2 from the germline V gene are DFQATT and SNEGSKA (reference sequence).

The chain employs TRBV6-5 and TRBJ2-3, with 7 nucleotides matching TRBD2. V was pared by 2 bases and J by 2 bases, with 4 bases of the junction left unmatched. The germline V gene has CDR1 MNHEY and CDR2 SVGAGI. This CDR3 is 15 amino acids long. CDR3 protein: CASSYGRGNTDTQYF. The CDR3 bases are TGTGCCAGCAGTTACGGGCGGGGGAACACAGATACGCAGTATTTT.

The rearrangement uses TRBV10-3 and TRBJ2-1; possible D gene TRBD1, 5 bases. Germline CDR1 is ENHRY and CDR2 is SYGVKD. The CDR3 has 12 amino acids. V was shortened by 4 bases and J by 11 bases, with 12 bases between the two germline ends. CDR3 DNA: TGTGCCATCAGTGTGGGGCTAGATCAGCAGTTCTTC. This sequence encodes CAISVGLDQQFF.

The V gene is TRBV6-5, the J gene TRBJ1-3; D perhaps matches TRBD1 (6 bases). This CDR3 has 15 amino acids. V was pared by 7 bases and J by 3 bases, with 16 bases between. Germline V gene sequence: CDR1 MNHEY, CDR2 SVGAGI. CDR3 amino acids: CASMTRGSNGNTIYF. The DNA for the CDR3 is TGTGCCAGCATGACCAGGGGAAGTAATGGAAACACCATATATTTT.